A selection of T cell receptor beta chains follows, all from one sample in a study of CD8+CD57+ T cells in acquired aplastic anemia. Each CDR3 protein gets one entry after TCRdb re-called the reads with MiXCR. Of about 200,000 distinct CDR3 sequences in the sample, under 55% are singletons; the top ten hold roughly 21%. The specimen was sorted CD4+, CD8+, or CD8+CD57+ T cells (not recorded which) from PBMCs. The receptors were sampled from a human donor with aplastic anemia. The CDR3 runs from the conserved cysteine through the conserved F or W. The order of the fields is V gene, CDR3 length, clone size, D gene, J gene, CDR3 DNA, CDR3 protein. D genes are given only for firm matches. Expanded clones are given a class, and other clones once, few, many or no size at all.

TRBV12-5	13	.	.	TRBJ2-7	TGTGCTAGTGGTTTAGGGGACTCCTACGAGCAGTACTTC	CASGLGDSYEQYF
TRBV19	15	.	.	TRBJ1-6	TGTGCCAGTAGTCCTCGCGAGAGCCCTAATTCACCCCTCCACTTT	CASSPRESPNSPLHF
TRBV5-8	15	.	TRBD1	TRBJ1-1	TGTGCCAGCAGCTCCCGGGACAGGGTTTACACTGAAGCTTTCTTT	CASSSRDRVYTEAFF
TRBV7-8	15	.	TRBD1	TRBJ1-6	TGTGCCAGCAGCCACAAGTTTGGACAGGCGTCACCCCTCCACTTT	CASSHKFGQASPLHF
TRBV20-1	17	.	TRBD1	TRBJ2-5	TGCAGTGCTAGAAACCCGGGACAGGGGGCGTACCAAGAGACCCAGTACTTC	CSARNPGQGAYQETQYF
TRBV5-5	13	.	.	TRBJ2-7	TGTGCCAGCAGCTTAGGGATAACCTACGAGCAGTACTTC	CASSLGITYEQYF
TRBV7-8	13	few	.	TRBJ1-1	TGTGCCAGCAGCTTCTCAGGGAACACTGAAGCTTTCTTT	CASSFSGNTEAFF
TRBV7-2	12	.	.	TRBJ2-7	TGTGCCAGCAGCTTAGTACGCTATGAGCAGTACTTC	CASSLVRYEQYF
TRBV12-3/TRBV12-4	16	few	.	TRBJ1-6	TGTGCCAGCTCATCCCGTCACGGACAGAGAAATTCACCCCTCCACTTT	CASSSRHGQRNSPLHF
TRBV9	13	.	.	TRBJ2-5	TGTGCCAGCAGGTGGACCGAGGGAGAGACCCAGTACTTC	CASRWTEGETQYF
TRBV7-9	13	.	.	TRBJ1-1	TGTGCCAGCAGCTTAGCGCACGGGACTGAAGCTTTCTTT	CASSLAHGTEAFF
TRBV7-2	13	.	.	TRBJ2-7	TGTGCCAGCAGCTTAGGAGCGCGGTGGGAGCAGTACTTC	CASSLGARWEQYF
TRBV2	15	.	.	TRBJ2-6	TGTGCCAGCAGTGCAGACATATCTGGGGCCAACGTCCTGACTTTC	CASSADISGANVLTF
TRBV10-1	17	.	TRBD1	TRBJ2-7	TGCGCCAGCAGTGAGCGTCCCGGAACAGGGGGCGCGGGCGAGCAGTACTTC	CASSERPGTGGAGEQYF
TRBV10-3	14	.	TRBD1	TRBJ2-1	TGTGCCATCAACCCGACAGGGGGAAACAATGAGCAGTTCTTC	CAINPTGGNNEQFF
TRBV24-1	16	many	.	TRBJ1-1	TGTGCCACCAGAACTTTTAAAGGGCTCGTGAACACTGAAGCTTTCTTT	CATRTFKGLVNTEAFF
TRBV10-3	13	once	TRBD2	TRBJ2-5	TGTGCCATCTCTGCCCAGCGGGACGAGACCCAGTACTTC	CAISAQRDETQYF